This TCR beta chain was documented in a study of T cells in Graves' hyperthyroidism and ophthalmopathy. Study information: Blood from the periphery was taken at initial diagnosis, before any treatment.

Germline V gene lookup returns CDR1 KGHSH and CDR2 LQKENI. V shed 2 bases and J 7 bases; nucleotides not matched to a gene: 13. The CDR3 loop spans 16 amino acids. Amplification of TCR beta CDR3 regions was performed using RNA transcripts as template. During a first-round RT-PCR of the TCR CDR3, the HTBI primer set was used. MiXCR, run by TCRdb on the multiplex PCR reads, gives a single entry per CDR3 protein. The sample has about 300,000 distinct CDR3 sequences; roughly 20% are singletons. This clonotype was sampled from a man between 45 and 60 years old with Graves' ophthalmopathy. The source material was blood. V and J are TRBV18 and TRBJ1-1, with 7 positions matching TRBD1. CDR3 sequence: CASSPGLRQGIFEAFF. The CDR3, as DNA: TGTGCCAGCTCACCAGGTTTAAGACAGGGCATATTTGAAGCTTTCTTT.